These 30 T cell receptor gamma chains were sequenced from one sample in a study of γδ T cells in repeated Plasmodium falciparum infection. Vgamma9/Vdelta2+ and Vdelta2-negative gammadelta T cells were flow-sorted from PBMC for bulk sequencing. TCRdb reran clone calling via CATT on the multiplex PCR reads. Among around 25,000 gamma-chain clones listed, 3% were seen once. Sequencing was carried out using gamma-delta T cells from blood. Receptors originate from a pool of human donors (malaria-infected and uninfected, not separated).

This clone was counted between two and nine times. This sequence joins TRGV9 and TRGJP2. Germline V gene lookup returns CDR1 GITISATS and CDR2 ISYDGTV (reference sequence). The CDR3 contains 14 residues. V was pared by 8 bases and J by 1 base, with 7 bases of the junction left unmatched. CDR3 nucleotide sequence: TGTGCCTTGTATCCCGGTAGTAGTGATTGGATCAAGACGTTT. It encodes CALYPGSSDWIKTF.

This clone was recorded at least ten times. The protein TCRdb gives is from a much larger clone and does not agree with this DNA's translation at residue 10, likely a read error; the protein shown here comes from the DNA. The chain is built from TRGV4 and TRGJ1 or TRGJ2. CDR1 and CDR2 (germline): EGSTGY, YDSYTSSV. The CDR3 spans 12 residues. The CDR3 reads CATWHLYYKELF. DNA for the CDR3: TGTGCCACCTGGCACCTTTATTATAAGGAACTCTTT.

This clone was seen a handful of times. A far bigger clonotype differs at one base, so this is likely a read error. This same CDR3 is encoded by further DNA sequences in the sample. The chain has TRGV9 and TRGJP. No J gene was available from TCRdb, and it was assigned here by a germline match of the DNA. This CDR3 has 15 amino acids. Germline V gene lookup returns CDR1 GITISATS and CDR2 ISYDGTV (reference sequence). The CDR3 bases are TGTGCCTTGTGGGAGCCCCCGGTGGGCAAGAAAATCAAGGTATTT. Its protein is CALWEPPVGKKIKVF.

This clone was detected ten times or more. V usage is TRGV3 and J usage is TRGJ1 or TRGJ2. Because TCRdb records no J gene, it was assigned here through a match of the DNA to germline. This CDR3 has 13 residues. Germline V gene sequence: CDR1 VTNTFY, CDR2 YDVSTARD (reference sequence). V shed 0 bases, J shed 10 bases, and the junction held 9 bases outside the gene matches. The CDR3 sequence is CATWDRRLRKKLF. CDR3 nucleotide sequence: TGTGCCACCTGGGACAGGCGGTTGCGAAAGAAACTCTTT.

This clone was seen a handful of times. The translation of this DNA and the TCRdb protein of a much larger clone differ at residue 12, probably owing to a read error; the protein shown here is translated from the DNA. The chain uses TRGV5 and TRGJ1 or TRGJ2. Germline matching of the DNA provided the J gene here, since TCRdb leaves it blank. Trimming at V came to 0 bases and at J to 2 bases, leaving 16 bases not matched to a gene. The CDR3 is 18 amino acids. Germline-derived CDR1 and CDR2 are VINAFY and YDVSNSKD. CDR3 loop: CATWDRPSKFSDYYKKLF. CDR3 sequence (DNA): TGTGCCACCTGGGACAGGCCGTCCAAGTTTTCGGATTATTATAAGAAACTCTTT.

This clone appeared many times. With a much larger clone just one base away, this may be a read error. The V call is TRGV4, the J call TRGJ1 or TRGJ2. The germline gives CDR1 EGSTGY, CDR2 YDSYTSSV. The ends lost 4 bases at V and 4 bases at J; junction bases unmatched: 13. There are 15 residues in the CDR3. The CDR3 loop reads CATWDGPEKYYKKLF. For the CDR3, the DNA is TGTGCCACCTGGGACGGACCAGAGAAGTATTATAAGAAACTCTTT.

Comments on this clone: TCRdb shows a much larger clone's protein in place of this DNA's translation, and the two differ at residue 9, likely through a read error; the protein shown is translated from the DNA. This sequence joins TRGV2 and TRGJ1 or TRGJ2. TCRdb gives no J gene; it was assigned here by matching the DNA to germline. Per the germline V gene, CDR1 is EGSNGY and CDR2 is YDSYNSKV. V lost 0 bases and J lost 5; bases outside the gene matches: 7. The CDR3 sequence is 14 residues long. The CDR3 nucleotides are TGTGCCACCTGGGACGGGGTAAATCATTATAAGAAACTCTTT. Translating gives CATWDGVNHYKKLF.

In this sample, this clone turned up many times. At one end the junction does not follow the germline gene, possibly because of a read error. This sequence joins TRGV2 and TRGJ1 or TRGJ2. The V gene's germline CDR1 is EGSNGY and CDR2 YDSYNSKV. There are 15 residues in the CDR3. CDR3 nucleotides: TGTGCCACCTGGGACGGGCGTGTATCTGATTATAGGAAACTCTTT. Translating gives CATWDGRVSDYRKLF.

Only a few counts were recorded for this clone. A read error is likely here: a far larger clone is one base away. This CDR3 is also generated by other DNA sequences in the sample. The J segment was not called; the V segment is TRGV9. This CDR3 spans 15 amino acids. CDR1 GITISATS and CDR2 ISYDGTV come from the germline V gene (reference sequence). In DNA form, the CDR3 reads TGTGCCTTGTGGGAGGTCTCCCCGCGTGGTTATAAGAAACTCTTC. Its protein is CALWEVSPRGYKKLF.

This clone was counted ten times or more. TCRdb's protein, taken from a much larger clone, differs from this DNA's translation at residue 13, likely owing to a read error; the protein displayed comes from the DNA. The chain joins TRGV9 to TRGJP. TCRdb gives no J gene; it was assigned here by matching the DNA to germline. CDR3 size: 17 residues. Germline V gives CDR1 GITISATS, CDR2 ISYDGTV (reference sequence). CDR3 nucleotides: TGTGCCTTGTGGGACCATGATCAAGAGTTGGGCAAAGAAATCAAGGTATTT. It is translated as CALWDHDQELGKEIKVF.

As to this clone: The protein that TCRdb holds for this DNA derives from a much larger clone and differs from the translated DNA at residue 9, which likely indicates a read error; the protein shown here is translated from the DNA. The chain is built from TRGV9 and TRGJ1 or TRGJ2. TCRdb does not report a J gene; here it was assigned by matching the DNA to germline references. After removal of 0 bases from V and 9 bases from J, the junction contained 8 bases not matched to a gene. This CDR3 has 13 residues. Germline CDR1 reads GITISATS; CDR2 reads ISYDGTV (reference sequence). The CDR3 sequence is CALWEVHACKKLF. In DNA form, the CDR3 reads TGTGCCTTGTGGGAGGTGCACGCTTGTAAGAAACTCTTT.

At least ten counts were recorded for this clone. The protein in TCRdb stems from a much larger clone and differs at residue 2 from this DNA's translation, likely a read error; here the protein is translated from the DNA. This chain joins TRGV9 and TRGJ1 or TRGJ2. This CDR3 has 13 amino acids. CDR1 and CDR2 (germline): GITISATS, ISYDGTV (reference sequence). CDR3 residues: CTLWEVRYYKKLF. For the CDR3, the DNA is TGTACCTTGTGGGAGGTGCGTTATTATAAGAAACTCTTT.

This clone was detected many times. The translation of this DNA and the TCRdb protein of a much larger clone differ at residue 8, probably owing to a read error; the protein shown here is translated from the DNA. The chain combines TRGV9 with TRGJ1 or TRGJ2. Trimming took 3 bases from V and 3 from J; bases not matched to a gene: 11. The germline gives CDR1 GITISATS, CDR2 ISYDGTV (reference sequence). This CDR3 is built from 15 residues. The CDR3 region is CALWESPKVYYKKLF. The CDR3 coding sequence is TGTGCCTTGTGGGAGTCCCCGAAGGTTTATTATAAGAAACTCTTT.

The table lists this clone with a few counts. A far larger clone is a single base away, which makes a read error likely. Other nucleotide sequences from this sample produce the same CDR3. The chain has TRGV9 and TRGJ1 or TRGJ2. TCRdb lists no J gene, so it was determined here by aligning the DNA to germline. J was trimmed by 11 bases and V by 8 bases; bases with no gene match: 12. Germline V lookup: CDR1 GITISATS, CDR2 ISYDGTV (reference sequence). The CDR3 extends over 11 amino acids. CDR3: CALYQKTEKLF. In nucleotides, the CDR3 is TGTGCCTTGTATCAGAAGACGGAGAAACTCTTT.

In the case of this clone: The translation of this DNA and the TCRdb protein of a much larger clone differ at residue 13, probably owing to a read error; the protein shown here is translated from the DNA. The rearrangement uses TRGV9 and TRGJP2. The J gene is not listed in TCRdb, so it was assigned here from a DNA match to germline. V trimming: 3 bases; J trimming: 12 bases; junction bases outside the gene matches: 22. The germline CDR1 and CDR2 sequences are GITISATS and ISYDGTV (reference sequence). There are 17 residues in the CDR3. The CDR3 nucleotides read TGTGCCTTGTGGGAGAAATGGAATAAGGCCGGAGATAGGATCAAGACGTTT. Residues: CALWEKWNKAGDRIKTF.

There are many counts of this clone. Translating this DNA gives a protein that differs at residue 10 from the TCRdb one, which belongs to a much larger clone; a read error is likely, and the protein shown is this translation. V is TRGV5P and J is TRGJP2. The J gene was missing in TCRdb and was found by matching the end of the DNA to germline. TRGV5P is recorded as a pseudogene. The CDR3 spans 14 residues. The DNA for the CDR3 is TGTGCCACCTGGGGCAGAAATAGTGATCGGATCAAGACGTTT. The encoded protein is CATWGRNSDRIKTF.

By proportion, this clone is medium-sized. The chain has TRGV2 and TRGJP2. With V trimmed by 0 bases and J by 3 bases, 7 bases remained unmatched. The CDR3 is 16 amino acids. Per germline, CDR1 EGSNGY and CDR2 YDSYNSKV. The CDR3 protein is CATWDGRRGSDWIKTF. CDR3 bases: TGTGCCACCTGGGACGGGCGTAGAGGTAGTGATTGGATCAAGACGTTT.

This clone was found many times. Translating this DNA gives a protein that differs at residue 9 from the TCRdb one, which belongs to a much larger clone; a read error is likely, and the protein shown is this translation. The chain uses TRGV9 and TRGJP. TCRdb carries no J gene annotation; the J gene was assigned here by matching the DNA with germline. This CDR3 has 17 amino acids. Germline-derived CDR1 and CDR2 are GITISATS and ISYDGTV (reference sequence). V lost 4 bases to trimming and J lost 8 bases; unmatched junction nucleotides: 11. The CDR3 spells CALWEFLKQLGKKIKVF. CDR3 DNA: TGTGCCTTGTGGGAATTCTTGAAACAGTTGGGCAAAAAAATCAAGGTATTT.

A note on this clone: A far larger clone is only one base removed, so a read error is likely. This sample also contains other DNA sequences that code for the same CDR3. The chain combines TRGV8 with TRGJP1. TCRdb offers no J gene call, so here the DNA was matched to germline to obtain one. The CDR3 totals 13 residues. Germline-derived CDR1 and CDR2 are VENAVY and YDSYNSRV. The CDR3 DNA follows: TGCGCCACCAATTATACCACTGGTTGGTTCAAGATATTT. This sequence encodes CATNYTTGWFKIF.

Concerning this clone: TCRdb pairs this DNA with a much larger clone's protein that differs at residue 9, likely a read error; the protein shown was translated from the DNA. V usage is TRGV9 and J usage is TRGJ1 or TRGJ2. TCRdb is silent on the J gene; assignment here came from matching the DNA to germline. Trimming took 0 bases from V and 8 from J; bases not matched to a gene: 28. CDR3 length equals 20 residues. Germline lookup yields CDR1 GITISATS and CDR2 ISYDGTV (reference sequence). The CDR3 region has the DNA TGTGCCTTGTGGGAGGTGGCGCGCACTACCACCTATCCTCAGAAGAATAAGAAACTCTTT. This sequence encodes CALWEVARTTTYPQKNKKLF.

This clone was picked up a small number of times. The TCRdb protein, from a much larger clone, departs from this DNA's translation at residue 8, likely by read error; the protein shown derives from the DNA. The chain employs TRGV9 and TRGJ1 or TRGJ2. The J segment lost 4 bases and the V segment lost 0 bases, leaving 6 bases of the junction unmatched. This CDR3 has 14 amino acids. CDR1 and CDR2 from the germline V gene are GITISATS and ISYDGTV (reference sequence). The DNA of the CDR3 is TGTGCCTTGTGGGAGGTGCATAGCTATTATAAGAAACTCTTT. It translates to CALWEVHSYYKKLF.

This clone showed up just a few times. A read error is likely here: a far larger clone is one base away. Additional DNA sequences in this sample encode the identical CDR3. This chain connects TRGV9 to TRGJ1 or TRGJ2. Here the J gene was assigned by germline matching of the DNA, as TCRdb has none. The CDR3 totals 15 residues. Germline V CDR1 and CDR2: GITISATS, ISYDGTV (reference sequence). The CDR3, as DNA: TGTGCCTTATGGGAGGTGGGGACAAATTATTATAAGAAACTCTTT. Translated, it gives CALWEVGTNYYKKLF.

This clone has a count of ten or more. The protein that TCRdb holds for this DNA derives from a much larger clone and differs from the translated DNA at residue 5, which likely indicates a read error; the protein shown here is translated from the DNA. The rearrangement uses TRGV9 and TRGJ1 or TRGJ2. The J gene, missing from TCRdb, was assigned here through DNA to germline matching. The junction had 13 bases not matched to a gene; V was cut back by 5 bases and J by 9 bases. Germline CDR1 GITISATS, CDR2 ISYDGTV (reference sequence). CDR3 size: 13 residues. In nucleotides, the CDR3 is TGTGCCTTGTGGGGGCCCTCGGGGTCTAAGAAACTCTTT. Encoded protein: CALWGPSGSKKLF.

The table lists this clone with many counts. A far bigger clonotype differs at one base, so this is likely a read error. At the DNA level, this CDR3 is encoded by other sequences in the same sample as well. This sequence joins TRGV4 and TRGJ1 or TRGJ2. The CDR3 is 19 residues long. With V trimmed by 1 base and J by 3 bases, 21 bases remained unmatched. Germline CDR1 EGSTGY, CDR2 YDSYTSSV. As DNA, the CDR3 is TGTGCCACCTGGGATGGACTAGAGTGGATGCATGATTCTTATTATAAGAAACTCTTT. Translation: CATWDGLEWMHDSYYKKLF.

This clone has at least ten counts. The J gene is TRGJP1, the V gene TRGV3. The CDR3 is 15 amino acids. CDR1 and CDR2 (germline): VTNTFY, YDVSTARD (reference sequence). The V segment lost 0 bases and the J segment 5 bases; nucleotides outside the gene matches: 6. Here the CDR3 DNA reads TGTGCCACCTGGGACAGGCTTGGAACTGGTTGGTTCAAGATATTT. It translates to CATWDRLGTGWFKIF.

About this clone: One end of the junction fails to match germline, which may point to a read error. This chain links TRGV9 with TRGJP. Matching the DNA to germline supplied the J gene, which TCRdb does not give. Germline CDR1 GITISATS, CDR2 ISYDGTV (reference sequence). The CDR3 consists of 17 residues. The CDR3 is CSALWEVKELGKKIKVF. CDR3 coding DNA: TGCAGTGCCTTGTGGGAGGTGAAAGAGTTGGGCAAAAAAATCAAGGTATTT.

Details on this clone: TCRdb's listed protein matches a much larger clone and diverges from this DNA's translation at residue 8, likely through a read error; the protein shown comes from the DNA. V and J are TRGV9 and TRGJP1. Germline matching of the DNA provided the J gene here, since TCRdb leaves it blank. The V gene end was trimmed by 3 bases and the J gene end by 0 bases; junction bases not matched to a gene: 10. Germline CDR1 and CDR2: GITISATS and ISYDGTV (reference sequence). CDR3 size: 17 residues. CDR3 coding DNA: TGTGCCTTGTGGGAGCCCCGAGCTTATACCACTGGTTGGTTCAAGATATTT. Its translation: CALWEPRAYTTGWFKIF.

This clone was counted a few times. TCRdb's listed protein matches a much larger clone and diverges from this DNA's translation at residue 3, likely through a read error; the protein shown comes from the DNA. The rearrangement uses TRGV9 and TRGJ1 or TRGJ2. TCRdb carries no J gene annotation; the J gene was assigned here by matching the DNA with germline. CDR3 length equals 14 residues. CDR1 and CDR2 (germline): GITISATS, ISYDGTV (reference sequence). This CDR3 is CASWEATLYYKKLF. CDR3 DNA sequence: TGTGCCTCGTGGGAGGCAACTCTTTATTATAAGAAACTCTTT.

This clone showed up many times. A far larger clone differs by one base, so this is likely a read error. The chain uses TRGV9 and TRGJ1 or TRGJ2. CDR1 and CDR2 (germline): GITISATS, ISYDGTV (reference sequence). The CDR3 runs to 13 residues. CDR3 sequence reads: CALWEVQGYKKLF. The CDR3 DNA sequence: TGTGCCCTGTGGGAGGTGCAAGGTTATAAGAAACTCTTT.

This clone is deemed medium-sized. This chain connects TRGV9 to TRGJ1 or TRGJ2. CDR1 is GITISATS, CDR2 ISYDGTV, per germline (reference sequence). J was trimmed by 4 bases and V by 4 bases; bases with no gene match: 4. This CDR3 has 12 residues. CDR3 DNA sequence: TGTGCCTTGTGGGAATGGTATTATAAGAAACTCTTT. Its translation is CALWEWYYKKLF.